The sequence of this T cell receptor beta chain was determined in a study of tumor-infiltrating lymphocytes in primary liver carcinoma. For the study at large: Men and women, 30 to 69 years of age, made up the patients. Roughly 3.65 to 8 million productive TCRbeta reads were obtained per sample, with similar numbers across tissue types.

TCR beta cDNA came from about 0.55 ug total RNA, primed with a constant-region primer. Libraries of TCR beta came from three nested multiplex PCR rounds with slightly modified ARM-PCR. A C-beta reverse primer and TRBV1-TRBV30 forward primers served in each of the first two PCR rounds, at ten to eleven cycles apiece. MiXCR, run by TCRdb on the multiplex PCR reads, gives a single entry per CDR3 protein. The sample has 55,000 or so distinct CDR3 sequences, 70% to 85% seen once. Broader study findings: Among top clones, only about 7-25% appeared in all five tumor regions. It was in tumors, not blood, that the top-250-clone fraction was significantly higher (p = 0.039).

The CDR3 is 15 amino acids. Germline CDR1 and CDR2: SQVTM and ANQGSEA. DNA and RNA were both co-extracted from 20-30 mg of bulk tissue that had not been sorted. Worth noting for this clonotype: Its target is unknown. An end of the junction differs from the germline gene, which may be a read error.

This rearrangement joins TRBV29-1 to TRBJ2-3; D possibly matches TRBD1 or TRBD2 (5 bases each). The receptor was derived from a man aged 35 to 55 with primary liver carcinoma and hepatitis B virus infection. The sequenced sample consisted of liver tumor tissue from sampling region 2. Subset in this sample: tumor region T2, inferior pole. CDR3 region: CSVEDGAGITNTQYF. The CDR3, as DNA: TGCAGCGTTGAGGACGGGGCCGGCATCACAAATACGCAGTATTTT.